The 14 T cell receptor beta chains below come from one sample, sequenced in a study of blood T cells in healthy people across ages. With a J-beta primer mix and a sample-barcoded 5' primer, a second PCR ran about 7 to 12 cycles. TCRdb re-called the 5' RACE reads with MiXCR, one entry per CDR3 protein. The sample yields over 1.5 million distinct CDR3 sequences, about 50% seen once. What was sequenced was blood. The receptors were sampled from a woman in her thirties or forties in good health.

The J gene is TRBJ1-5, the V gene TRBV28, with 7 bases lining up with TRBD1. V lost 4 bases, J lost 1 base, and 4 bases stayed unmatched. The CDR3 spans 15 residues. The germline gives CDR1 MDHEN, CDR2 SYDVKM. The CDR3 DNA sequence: TGTGCCAGCAGTTCCGGACAGGCAAGCAATCAGCCCCAGCATTTT. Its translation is CASSSGQASNQPQHF.

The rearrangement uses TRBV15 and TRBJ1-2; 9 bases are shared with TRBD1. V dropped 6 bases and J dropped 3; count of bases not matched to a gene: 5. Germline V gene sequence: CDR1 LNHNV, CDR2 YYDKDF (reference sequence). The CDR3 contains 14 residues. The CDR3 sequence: CATRRDREDYGYTF. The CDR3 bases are TGTGCCACCAGGCGGGACAGGGAGGACTATGGCTACACCTTC.

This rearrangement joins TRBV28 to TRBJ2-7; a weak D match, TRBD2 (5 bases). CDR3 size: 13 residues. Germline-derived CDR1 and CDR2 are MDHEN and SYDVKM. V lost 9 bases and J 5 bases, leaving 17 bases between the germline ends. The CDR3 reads CASTWTGWHEQYF. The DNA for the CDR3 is TGTGCCAGTACTTGGACGGGGTGGCACGAGCAGTACTTC. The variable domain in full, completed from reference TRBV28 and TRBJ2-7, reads DVKVTQSSRYLVKRTGEKVFLECVQDMDHENMFWYRQDPGLGLRLIYFSYDVKMKEKGDIPEGYSVSREKKERFSLILESASTNQTSMYLCASTWTGWHEQYFGPGTRLTVT.

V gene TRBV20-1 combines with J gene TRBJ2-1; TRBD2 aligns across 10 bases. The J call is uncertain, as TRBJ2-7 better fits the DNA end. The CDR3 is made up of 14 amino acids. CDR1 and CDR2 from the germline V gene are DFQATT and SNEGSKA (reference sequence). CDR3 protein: CSASPSGSNYEQYF. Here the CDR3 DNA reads TGCAGTGCTAGTCCTAGCGGGAGTAACTACGAGCAGTACTTC.

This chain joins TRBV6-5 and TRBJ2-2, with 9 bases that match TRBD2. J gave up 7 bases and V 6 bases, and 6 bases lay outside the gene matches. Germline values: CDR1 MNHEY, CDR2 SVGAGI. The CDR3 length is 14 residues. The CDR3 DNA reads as TGTGCCAGCAGCCGGACTAGCGAGGGCGGGGAGCTGTTTTTT. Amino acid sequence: CASSRTSEGGELFF.

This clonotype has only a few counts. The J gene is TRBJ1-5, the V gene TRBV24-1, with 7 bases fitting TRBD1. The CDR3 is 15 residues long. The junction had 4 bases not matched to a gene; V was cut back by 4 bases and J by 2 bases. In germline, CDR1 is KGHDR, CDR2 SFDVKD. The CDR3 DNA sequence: TGTGCCACCAGTGACTCAGACAGGGGCAATCAGCCCCAGCATTTT. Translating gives CATSDSDRGNQPQHF.

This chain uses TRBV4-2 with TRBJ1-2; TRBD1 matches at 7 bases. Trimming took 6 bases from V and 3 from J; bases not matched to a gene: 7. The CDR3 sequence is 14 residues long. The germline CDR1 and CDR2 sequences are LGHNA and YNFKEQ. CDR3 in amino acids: CASRNRGGDYGYTF. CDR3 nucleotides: TGTGCCAGCAGAAACAGGGGAGGCGACTATGGCTACACCTTC.

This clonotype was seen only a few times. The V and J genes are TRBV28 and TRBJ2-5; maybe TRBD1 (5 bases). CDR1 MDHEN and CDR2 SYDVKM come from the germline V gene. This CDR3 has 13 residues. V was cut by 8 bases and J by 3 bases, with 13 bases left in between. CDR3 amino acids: CASSAQAKETQYF. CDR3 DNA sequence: TGTGCCAGCTCCGCACAGGCCAAAGAGACCCAGTACTTC.

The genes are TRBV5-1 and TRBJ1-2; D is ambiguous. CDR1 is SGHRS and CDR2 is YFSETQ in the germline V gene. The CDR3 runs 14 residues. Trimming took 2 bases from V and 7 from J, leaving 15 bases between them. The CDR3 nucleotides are TGCGCCAGCAGCTTCACATCCCTTCGGGCTGGCTACACCTTC. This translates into CASSFTSLRAGYTF.

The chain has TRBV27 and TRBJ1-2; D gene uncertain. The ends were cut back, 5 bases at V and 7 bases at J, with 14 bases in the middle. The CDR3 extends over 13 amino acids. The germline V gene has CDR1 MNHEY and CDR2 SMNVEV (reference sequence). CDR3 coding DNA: TGTGCCAGCAGTCCCGACGGATGGGGTGGCTACACCTTC. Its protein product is CASSPDGWGGYTF.

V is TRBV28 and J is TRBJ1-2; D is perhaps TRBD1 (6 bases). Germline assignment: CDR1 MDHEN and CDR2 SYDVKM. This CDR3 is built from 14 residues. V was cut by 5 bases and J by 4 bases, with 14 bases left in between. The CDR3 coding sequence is TGTGCCAGCAGTCAATCTGGACAGCCCTATGGCTACACCTTC. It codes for CASSQSGQPYGYTF.

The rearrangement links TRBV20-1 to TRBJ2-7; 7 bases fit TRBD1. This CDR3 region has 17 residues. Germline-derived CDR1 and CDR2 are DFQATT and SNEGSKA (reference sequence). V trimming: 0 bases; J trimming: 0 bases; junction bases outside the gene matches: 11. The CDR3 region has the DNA TGCAGTGCTAGAGATCTTCAAGGGGGCGCACCCTCCTACGAGCAGTACTTC. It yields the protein CSARDLQGGAPSYEQYF.

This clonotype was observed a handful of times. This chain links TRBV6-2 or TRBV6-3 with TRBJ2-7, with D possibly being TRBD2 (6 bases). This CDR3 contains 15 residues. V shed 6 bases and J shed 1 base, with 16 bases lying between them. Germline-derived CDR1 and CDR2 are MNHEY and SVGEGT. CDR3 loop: CASSPRRGHSYEQYF. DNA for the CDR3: TGTGCCAGCAGCCCCCGGCGGGGTCATTCCTACGAGCAGTACTTC.

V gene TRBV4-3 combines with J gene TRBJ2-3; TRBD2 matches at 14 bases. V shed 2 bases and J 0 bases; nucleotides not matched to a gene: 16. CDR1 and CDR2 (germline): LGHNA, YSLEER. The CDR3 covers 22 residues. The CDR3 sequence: CASSQHAPLGLAGGASTDTQYF. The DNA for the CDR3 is TGCGCCAGCAGCCAACATGCACCGCTAGGACTAGCGGGGGGTGCTAGCACAGATACGCAGTATTTT.